Presented here are 21 T cell receptor beta chains from one specimen sequenced in a study of identical twins. TCRdb re-analysed the 5' RACE reads in MiXCR, keeping a single row per CDR3 protein. Here the sample spans 350,000 to 500,000 distinct CDR3 sequences, less than 20% being singletons. Input material: naive T cells sorted from blood. These receptors were collected from a man aged 50-60 years in good health.

The chain employs TRBV7-2 and TRBJ2-2, with 8 bases lining up with TRBD1. The CDR3 sequence is 13 residues long. From germline, CDR1 is SGHTA and CDR2 FQGNSA. With 10 bases clipped from V and 4 bases from J, the junction kept 5 bases outside the gene matches. This CDR3 is CATRTGTTGELFF. CDR3 bases: TGTGCCACTCGGACAGGGACCACCGGGGAGCTGTTTTTT.

Only a few counts were recorded for this clonotype. This rearrangement joins TRBV10-3 to TRBJ2-1; D is possibly TRBD2 (5 bases). The germline CDR1 and CDR2 sequences are ENHRY and SYGVKD. This CDR3 is built from 15 residues. V was trimmed by 4 bases and J by 6 bases, leaving 16 bases between them. The CDR3, as DNA: TGTGCCATCAGTGTTTTCGAGGGAATCGGCAATGAGCAGTTCTTC. Translating it yields CAISVFEGIGNEQFF.

This clonotype has more than one count but fewer than ten. This chain joins TRBV4-1 and TRBJ1-2, with D possibly TRBD1 on 5 matching bases. V lost 3 bases and J lost 0, with 8 bases in between. Germline loops: CDR1 MGHRA, CDR2 YSYEKL. There are 14 residues in the CDR3. The CDR3 region is CASSQSGANYGYTF. The CDR3 bases are TGCGCCAGCAGCCAGTCGGGGGCTAACTATGGCTACACCTTC.

This clonotype appeared many times. V is TRBV7-9 and J is TRBJ2-1; 7 bases are shared with TRBD1. Germline V gene data show CDR1 as SEHNR and CDR2 as FQNEAQ (reference sequence). J lost 2 bases, V lost 6 bases, and 7 bases had no gene match. CDR3 length equals 15 residues. CDR3 DNA: TGTGCCAGCAGACCAGACAGGGCAACCTACAATGAGCAGTTCTTC. Residues: CASRPDRATYNEQFF.

V and J are TRBV12-3 or TRBV12-4 and TRBJ2-5; D is possibly TRBD2 (6 bases). The V gene lost 8 bases and the J gene lost 2 bases, with 18 bases spanning the gap. This CDR3 is built from 15 residues. CDR3 in amino acids: CASAGGAVSQETQYF. The CDR3 coding sequence is TGTGCCAGCGCTGGAGGGGCCGTGTCACAAGAGACCCAGTACTTC.

The rearrangement joins TRBV3-1 to TRBJ1-2; D might be TRBD1 (5 bases). The V end lost 5 bases, the J end lost 7 bases, and 17 bases lay between the germline ends. This CDR3 spans 14 amino acids. The germline V gene encodes CDR1 LGHDT and CDR2 YNNKEL (reference sequence). This chain's CDR3 is CASSSGGLGVGYTF. The CDR3 DNA sequence: TGTGCCAGCAGCTCCGGGGGACTAGGGGTTGGCTACACCTTC.

There are many counts of this clonotype. V usage is TRBV29-1 and J usage is TRBJ2-2; 7 positions agree with TRBD1. With V trimmed by 0 bases and J by 1 base, 5 bases remained unmatched. CDR3 size: 16 residues. Germline lookup yields CDR1 SQVTM and CDR2 ANQGSEA. Written as DNA, the CDR3 is TGCAGCGTTGAAGATAGGAGACAGGGGAACACCGGGGAGCTGTTTTTT. Its protein product is CSVEDRRQGNTGELFF.

This chain links TRBV9 with TRBJ2-1; the D gene is possibly TRBD2 (5 bases). Deletions cut 4 bases from V and 0 bases from J, with 14 bases between. From germline, CDR1 is SGDLS and CDR2 YYNGEE. The CDR3 runs to 16 residues. This CDR3 is CASSTRLPSSYNEQFF. The DNA of the CDR3 is TGTGCCAGCAGCACCCGACTACCGAGCTCCTACAATGAGCAGTTCTTC.

The sample holds a few counts of this clonotype. J is TRBJ2-3 and V is TRBV6-5, with no clear D. The CDR3 is 14 amino acids. V gave up 0 bases and J gave up 7 bases, with 11 bases separating them. Germline assignment: CDR1 MNHEY and CDR2 SVGAGI. The CDR3 reads CASSYSSPQNTQYF. In DNA, the CDR3 is TGTGCCAGCAGTTACTCGTCTCCCCAGAATACGCAGTATTTT.

This clonotype was observed a few times. This rearrangement joins TRBV29-1 to TRBJ2-1, with 7 bases fitting TRBD1. Germline assignment: CDR1 SQVTM and CDR2 ANQGSEA. V gave up 2 bases and J gave up 0 bases; unmatched junction bases: 10. The length of the CDR3 is 17 residues. CDR3 sequence: CSVEIGGFLHSYNEQFF. As DNA, the CDR3 is TGCAGCGTTGAAATAGGGGGCTTTTTGCACTCCTACAATGAGCAGTTCTTC.

CDR3 sequence (DNA): TGTGCCAGCAGTCCAAGGATCGGGTCTGGAAACACCATATATTTT. It yields the protein CASSPRIGSGNTIYF. This chain uses TRBV6-2 or TRBV6-3 with TRBJ1-3; D is ambiguous. There are 15 residues in the CDR3. The germline V and J ends were trimmed by 5 bases and 1 base, with 12 bases remaining between them. Germline assignment: CDR1 MNHEY and CDR2 SVGEGT.

Concerning this clonotype itself: A read error may produce the germline difference seen at one junction end. V usage is TRBV20-1 and J usage is TRBJ2-3; either TRBD1 or TRBD2 may supply D (6 bases each). Germline V lookup: CDR1 DFQATT, CDR2 SNEGSKA (reference sequence). The CDR3 totals 15 residues. Here the CDR3 DNA reads TGCAGTGCTAGAGATTTAAAGGGGGGCACAGATATGCAGTATTTT. Translation gives CSARDLKGGTDMQYF.

This clonotype was observed many times. The chain couples TRBV5-1 to TRBJ1-6, with a possible D match to TRBD1 (5 bases). The CDR3 covers 16 residues. CDR1 is SGHRS, CDR2 YFSETQ, per germline. Trimming pared 3 bases from V and 0 bases from J, leaving 10 bases between. CDR3 sequence reads: CASSWDWSSYNSPLHF. DNA of the CDR3: TGCGCCAGCAGCTGGGACTGGAGCTCCTATAATTCACCCCTCCACTTT.

V is TRBV28 and J is TRBJ2-7, with D hard to call. The CDR3 has 15 residues. Trimming removed 0 bases at V and 4 bases at J, with 13 bases between. CDR1 and CDR2 (germline): MDHEN, SYDVKM. The CDR3 bases are TGTGCCAGCAGTTTATGGAATCCAGGCCGATACGAGCAGTACTTC. Translating it yields CASSLWNPGRYEQYF.

This clonotype was detected ten times or more. The chain employs TRBV5-1 and TRBJ2-1; TRBD2 is a possible D gene (6 bases). The CDR3 extends over 12 amino acids. The V and J ends lost 9 bases and 5 bases respectively, with 12 bases between them. Germline V CDR1 and CDR2: SGHRS, YFSETQ. DNA for the CDR3: TGCGCCACCGGACGGGAGCACAATGAGCAGTTCTTC. Translating it yields CATGREHNEQFF.

The V call is TRBV7-9, the J call TRBJ2-3; 8 nucleotides match TRBD2. The CDR3 sequence is 14 residues long. CDR1 and CDR2 from the germline V gene are SEHNR and FQNEAQ (reference sequence). The V segment lost 4 bases and the J segment 5 bases; nucleotides outside the gene matches: 5. The CDR3 reads CASSSGTRVDTQYF. Here the CDR3 DNA reads TGTGCCAGCAGCTCCGGGACTAGAGTAGATACGCAGTATTTT.

Comments on this clonotype: A junction boundary mismatches the germline segment, possibly from a read error. The chain recombines TRBV20-1 with TRBJ2-7; TRBD2 matches at 10 bases. Per the germline V gene, CDR1 is DFQATT and CDR2 is SNEGSKA (reference sequence). The CDR3 spans 15 residues. CDR3 in amino acids: CSARDLAGVSHEQYF. CDR3 bases: TGCAGTGCTAGAGACCTAGCGGGAGTCTCCCACGAGCAGTACTTC.

V usage is TRBV7-2 and J usage is TRBJ2-2, with TRBD2 matching over 7 bases. Per germline, CDR1 SGHTA and CDR2 FQGNSA. The CDR3 is 16 amino acids. V was clipped by 3 bases and J by 1 base; unmatched bases: 5. The CDR3 coding sequence is TGTGCCAGCAGCTTGTGGGGCGGGGGGAACACCGGGGAGCTGTTTTTT. It is translated as CASSLWGGGNTGELFF.

A few counts support this clonotype. The chain joins TRBV10-2 to TRBJ2-7; D ambiguous. Germline CDR1 reads WSHSY; CDR2 reads SAAADI. The length of the CDR3 is 13 residues. V dropped 8 bases and J dropped 0 bases, with 11 bases sitting between them. This chain's CDR3 is CASETLDSYEQYF. CDR3 coding DNA: TGCGCCAGCGAAACCTTGGACTCCTACGAGCAGTACTTC.

CDR3 protein: CASGVAGTYNEQFF. The CDR3 bases are TGCGCCAGCGGGGTAGCGGGGACCTACAATGAGCAGTTCTTC. The rearrangement uses TRBV5-1 and TRBJ2-1, with 8 bases lining up with TRBD2. J lost 2 bases, V lost 7 bases, and 5 bases had no gene match. The CDR3 totals 14 residues. Looked up from germline, CDR1 is SGHRS and CDR2 is YFSETQ.

V gene TRBV7-9 combines with J gene TRBJ2-2; no clear D. V was trimmed by 6 bases and J by 7 bases, leaving 9 bases between them. Germline V gene sequence: CDR1 SEHNR, CDR2 FQNEAQ (reference sequence). This CDR3 has 12 amino acids. CDR3 DNA sequence: TGTGCCAGCAGAAGACGGAGCGGGGAGCTGTTTTTT. Protein product: CASRRRSGELFF.